Below, 21 T cell receptor beta chains from the same sample are listed, as sequenced in a study of T cell responses to AZD1222 COVID-19 vaccine. The assay was immunoSEQ multiplex PCR, and TCRdb's table has in-frame clones only and misses some. The sample gives roughly 140,000 clones, approximately 88% of which show up once; around 15% is in the top ten. The specimen was peripheral blood, collected on day 0 of AZD1222 vaccination. The receptor set was obtained from an adult in good health.

The gene calls are TRBV7-2 and TRBJ2-2; tentative D call: TRBD2 (5 bases). The length of the CDR3 is 17 residues. Looked up from germline, CDR1 is SGHTA and CDR2 is FQGNSA. The V and J ends lost 6 bases and 6 bases respectively, with 23 bases between them. Here the CDR3 reads CASSQRPIRLSAGELFF. CDR3 sequence (DNA): TGTGCCAGCAGTCAGCGGCCCATTCGCCTCTCGGCCGGGGAGCTGTTTTTT.

The rearrangement links TRBV2 to TRBJ1-4; 9 bases align to TRBD1. Germline values: CDR1 SNHLY, CDR2 FYNNEI. V lost 6 bases and J lost 5; bases outside the gene matches: 7. The CDR3 is 15 residues long. CDR3 protein: CASRDDRGRNEKLFF. DNA for the CDR3: TGTGCCAGCAGGGACGACAGGGGGAGAAATGAAAAACTGTTTTTT.

The CDR3 DNA reads as TGTGCCAGCAGTACCGGGACAGGGGGGCGGTATACGCAGTATTTT. It yields the protein CASSTGTGGRYTQYF. The chain recombines TRBV7-2 with TRBJ2-3; 11 bases agree with TRBD1. V trimming: 6 bases; J trimming: 7 bases; junction bases outside the gene matches: 9. Germline assignment: CDR1 SGHTA and CDR2 FQGNSA. The CDR3 totals 15 residues.

This chain connects TRBV7-3 to TRBJ2-3; 11 positions match TRBD2. V lost 5 bases to trimming and J lost 5 bases; unmatched junction nucleotides: 18. The length of the CDR3 is 19 residues. The germline V gene encodes CDR1 SGHTA and CDR2 FQGTGA. CDR3 region: CASSPLPPGLAGIGDTQYF. The CDR3 bases are TGTGCCAGCAGCCCCTTGCCCCCCGGACTAGCGGGTATCGGAGATACGCAGTATTTT.

The rearrangement joins TRBV25-1 to TRBJ2-3; 7 positions match TRBD2. The length of the CDR3 is 16 residues. Germline CDR1 reads MGHDK; CDR2 reads SYGVNS. Unmatched junction bases numbered 8, after V lost 5 bases and J lost 0 bases. Here the CDR3 reads CASSTLAGDSTDTQYF. The CDR3 DNA follows: TGTGCCAGCAGTACCCTTGCGGGGGACAGCACAGATACGCAGTATTTT.

V gene TRBV6-5 combines with J gene TRBJ2-7; 7 bases agree with TRBD1. V was clipped by 7 bases and J by 3 bases; unmatched bases: 9. Germline loops: CDR1 MNHEY, CDR2 SVGAGI. CDR3 size: 14 residues. The chain's CDR3 is CASNPPTGLYEQYF. CDR3 DNA sequence: TGTGCCAGCAATCCCCCGACAGGGCTCTACGAGCAGTACTTC.

This rearrangement joins TRBV6-2 or TRBV6-3 to TRBJ1-2; TRBD1 might be the D (6 bases). Germline-derived CDR1 and CDR2 are MNHEY and SVGEGT. With 3 bases removed from V and 8 bases from J, the gap between germline ends came to 16 bases. This CDR3 has 14 amino acids. CDR3 bases: TGTGCCAGCAGTTATAATTCCCCAAGGGGGGGCTACACCTTC. It encodes CASSYNSPRGGYTF.

CDR3 coding DNA: TGTGCCAGCAGTGAAGTTGGGGACAGCTATGGCTACACCTTC. Residues: CASSEVGDSYGYTF. The V gene is TRBV2, the J gene TRBJ1-2; TRBD1 matches 7 bases. The germline CDR1 and CDR2 sequences are SNHLY and FYNNEI. The ends lost 1 base at V and 4 bases at J; junction bases unmatched: 3. This CDR3 has 14 residues. Filled out from reference TRBV2 and TRBJ1-2, the complete variable domain reads EPEVTQTPSHQVTQMGQEVILRCVPISNHLYFYWYRQILGQKVEFLVSFYNNEISEKSEIFDDQFSVERPDGSNFTLKIRSTKLEDSAMYFCASSEVGDSYGYTFGSGTRLTVV.

The CDR3 reads CASSYGVTGANVLTF. In DNA form, the CDR3 reads TGTGCCAGCAGTTACGGGGTGACCGGGGCCAACGTCCTGACTTTC. V gene TRBV6-5 combines with J gene TRBJ2-6; D is unresolved. Germline V gives CDR1 MNHEY, CDR2 SVGAGI. The CDR3 totals 15 residues. V lost 2 bases and J lost 4, with 9 bases in between.

CDR3 DNA sequence: TGCGCCAGCAGCTCCGGCACGGTCGGGACTGAAGCTTTCTTT. This encodes CASSSGTVGTEAFF. The rearrangement joins TRBV5-1 to TRBJ1-1, with D unclear. Trimming cost V 3 bases and J 5 bases, with 14 bases left between them. This CDR3 has 14 residues. Germline V gene data show CDR1 as SGHRS and CDR2 as YFSETQ.

J is TRBJ2-5 and V is TRBV30, with D possibly called TRBD1 or TRBD2 (6 bases each). Between the trimmed V and J ends, which lost 5 bases and 2 bases, there was a span of 12 bases. This CDR3 spans 13 amino acids. Germline V gene lookup returns CDR1 GTSNPN and CDR2 SVGIG (reference sequence). The CDR3 spells CAWDLGGQETQYF. The CDR3 DNA sequence: TGTGCCTGGGATTTAGGGGGGCAAGAGACCCAGTACTTC. Full variable domain (outside the CDR3, taken from reference TRBV30 and TRBJ2-5): SQTIHQWPATLVQPVGSPLSLECTVEGTSNPNLYWYRQAAGRGLQLLFYSVGIGQISSEVPQNLSASRPQDRQFILSSKKLLLSDSGFYLCAWDLGGQETQYFGPGTRLLVL.

The gene calls are TRBV5-1 and TRBJ1-1; no clear D gene. Germline CDR1 reads SGHRS; CDR2 reads YFSETQ. This CDR3 is built from 14 residues. The V gene lost 0 bases and the J gene lost 1 base, with 7 bases spanning the gap. The CDR3 nucleotides read TGCGCCAGCAGCTTGGCCACAGCGAACACTGAAGCTTTCTTT. It encodes CASSLATANTEAFF.

V gene TRBV12-3 or TRBV12-4 combines with J gene TRBJ1-1, with 8 bases identical to TRBD1. The CDR3 runs 13 residues. V was clipped by 5 bases and J by 4 bases; unmatched bases: 3. The CDR3 is CASSAGQATEAFF. CDR3 nucleotide sequence: TGTGCCAGCAGTGCGGGACAGGCCACTGAAGCTTTCTTT.

A few counts support this clone. The chain uses TRBV2 and TRBJ2-5; 7 nucleotides align to TRBD2. J was trimmed by 2 bases and V by 8 bases; bases with no gene match: 2. Looked up from germline, CDR1 is SNHLY and CDR2 is FYNNEI. This CDR3 is built from 12 residues. The CDR3 nucleotides are TGTGCCAGCCGGGACTATCAAGAGACCCAGTACTTC. It is translated as CASRDYQETQYF. The full variable domain, completed using reference TRBV2 and TRBJ2-5, is EPEVTQTPSHQVTQMGQEVILRCVPISNHLYFYWYRQILGQKVEFLVSFYNNEISEKSEIFDDQFSVERPDGSNFTLKIRSTKLEDSAMYFCASRDYQETQYFGPGTRLLVL.

This chain connects TRBV10-2 to TRBJ1-4, with 7 bases matching TRBD1. Trimming took 2 bases from V and 8 from J; bases not matched to a gene: 8. The germline V gene has CDR1 WSHSY and CDR2 SAAADI. The CDR3 contains 15 residues. The CDR3 is CASSETGTATEKLFF. CDR3 nucleotide sequence: TGCGCCAGCAGTGAGACCGGGACAGCCACCGAAAAACTGTTTTTT.

The chain couples TRBV27 to TRBJ2-7; 8 nucleotides align to TRBD2. The CDR3 sequence is 13 residues long. Germline assignment: CDR1 MNHEY and CDR2 SMNVEV (reference sequence). J gave up 6 bases and V 6 bases, and 7 bases lay outside the gene matches. The CDR3 sequence: CASRSLAGSEQYF. The CDR3 nucleotides are TGTGCCAGCAGGAGCCTAGCGGGTTCCGAGCAGTACTTC.

CDR3 loop: CASSLKYQFGTPDTQYF. The CDR3 DNA reads as TGTGCCAGCAGCTTAAAGTATCAGTTCGGTACGCCAGATACGCAGTATTTT. The chain joins TRBV7-3 to TRBJ2-3; D gene ambiguous. The CDR3 length is 17 residues. V lost 1 base, J lost 4 bases, and 18 bases lay in between. Germline V gene sequence: CDR1 SGHTA, CDR2 FQGTGA.

The gene calls are TRBV10-2 and TRBJ1-1; the D is unclear. CDR1 and CDR2 (germline): WSHSY, SAAADI. V lost 8 bases to trimming and J lost 7 bases, with 8 bases between them. CDR3 length: 10 amino acids. CDR3 in amino acids: CASADLEAFF. CDR3 bases: TGCGCCAGCGCTGATCTTGAAGCTTTCTTT.

V and J are TRBV7-2 and TRBJ1-2; D uncertain. V shed 5 bases and J shed 6 bases, with 10 bases lying between them. Germline V gene lookup returns CDR1 SGHTA and CDR2 FQGNSA. The CDR3 is made up of 12 amino acids. CDR3 loop: CASSPAPNGYTF. DNA of the CDR3: TGTGCCAGCAGCCCTGCTCCGAATGGCTACACCTTC.

The V gene is TRBV5-5, the J gene TRBJ1-2; the D gene is possibly TRBD1 (6 bases). V was pared by 4 bases and J by 2 bases, with 15 bases between. The CDR3 consists of 15 residues. CDR1 is SGHKS, CDR2 YYEKEE, per germline (reference sequence). The CDR3 region has the DNA TGTGCCAGCAGCCGTGGCGGGGGGCCGAACTATGGCTACACCTTC. Its protein product is CASSRGGGPNYGYTF.

The chain links TRBV11-2 to TRBJ2-7; 8 bases map to TRBD2. Trimming at V came to 4 bases and at J to 3 bases, leaving 17 bases not matched to a gene. This CDR3 is 18 amino acids long. Per germline, CDR1 SGHAT and CDR2 FQNNGV. CDR3 protein: CASSSRGRERGRNYEQYF. In DNA, the CDR3 is TGTGCCAGCAGCTCTCGGGGGAGGGAGCGGGGGCGAAACTACGAGCAGTACTTC.